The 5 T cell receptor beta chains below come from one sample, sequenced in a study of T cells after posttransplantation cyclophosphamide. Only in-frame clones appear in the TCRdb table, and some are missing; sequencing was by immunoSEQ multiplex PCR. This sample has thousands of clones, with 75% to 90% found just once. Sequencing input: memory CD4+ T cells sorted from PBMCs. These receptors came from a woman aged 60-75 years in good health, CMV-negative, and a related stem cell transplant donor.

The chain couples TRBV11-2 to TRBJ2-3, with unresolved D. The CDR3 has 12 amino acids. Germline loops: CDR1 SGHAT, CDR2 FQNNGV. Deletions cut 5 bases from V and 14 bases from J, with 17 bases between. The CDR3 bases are TGTGCCAGCAGCCCCTCGGCAGCCACGGGGTATTTT. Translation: CASSPSAATGYF.

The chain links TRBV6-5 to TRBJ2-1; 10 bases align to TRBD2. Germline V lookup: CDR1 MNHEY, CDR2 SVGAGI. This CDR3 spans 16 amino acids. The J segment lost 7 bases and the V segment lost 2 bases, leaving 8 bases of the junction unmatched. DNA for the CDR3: TGTGCCAGCAGTTACATAACTAGCGGGGCCCGGAATGAGCAGTTCTTC. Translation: CASSYITSGARNEQFF.

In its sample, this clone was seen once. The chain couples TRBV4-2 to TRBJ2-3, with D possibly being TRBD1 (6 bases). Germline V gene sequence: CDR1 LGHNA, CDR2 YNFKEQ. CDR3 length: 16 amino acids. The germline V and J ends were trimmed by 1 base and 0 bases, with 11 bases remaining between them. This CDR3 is CASSQGHRASTDTQYF. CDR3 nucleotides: TGTGCCAGCAGCCAAGGACACAGGGCAAGCACAGATACGCAGTATTTT.

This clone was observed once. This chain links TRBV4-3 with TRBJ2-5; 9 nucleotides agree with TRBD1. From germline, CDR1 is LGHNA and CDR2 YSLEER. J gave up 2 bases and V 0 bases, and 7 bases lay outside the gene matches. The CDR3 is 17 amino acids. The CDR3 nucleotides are TGCGCCAGCAGCCAAGATTTGGGGACAGGGAGGCAAGAGACCCAGTACTTC. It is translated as CASSQDLGTGRQETQYF.

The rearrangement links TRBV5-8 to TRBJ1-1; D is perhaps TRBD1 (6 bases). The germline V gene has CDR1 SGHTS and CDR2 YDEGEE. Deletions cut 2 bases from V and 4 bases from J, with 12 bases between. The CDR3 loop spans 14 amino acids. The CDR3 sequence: CASSFRQGRTEAFF. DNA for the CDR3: TGTGCCAGCAGCTTTAGGCAGGGGCGCACTGAAGCTTTCTTT.